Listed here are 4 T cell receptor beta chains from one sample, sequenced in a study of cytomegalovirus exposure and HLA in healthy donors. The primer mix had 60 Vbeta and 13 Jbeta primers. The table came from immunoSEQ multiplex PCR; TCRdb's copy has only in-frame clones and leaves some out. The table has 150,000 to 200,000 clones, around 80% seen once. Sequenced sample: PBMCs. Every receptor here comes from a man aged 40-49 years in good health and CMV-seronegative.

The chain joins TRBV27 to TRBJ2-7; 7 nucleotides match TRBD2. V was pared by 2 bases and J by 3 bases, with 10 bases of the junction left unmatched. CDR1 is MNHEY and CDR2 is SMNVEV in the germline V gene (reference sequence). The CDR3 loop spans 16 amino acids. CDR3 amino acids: CASSLQSSGIDYEQYF. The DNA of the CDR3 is TGTGCCAGCAGTTTACAATCCAGCGGGATAGACTACGAGCAGTACTTC.

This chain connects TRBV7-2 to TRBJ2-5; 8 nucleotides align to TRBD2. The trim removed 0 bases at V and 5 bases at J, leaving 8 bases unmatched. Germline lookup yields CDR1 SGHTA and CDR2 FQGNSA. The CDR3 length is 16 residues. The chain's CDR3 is CASSLARREGRETQYF. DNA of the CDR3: TGTGCCAGCAGCTTAGCGCGTCGGGAGGGCCGTGAGACCCAGTACTTC. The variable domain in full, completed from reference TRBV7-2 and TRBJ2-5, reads GAGVSQSPSNKVTEKGKDVELRCDPISGHTALYWYRQSLGQGLEFLIYFQGNSAPDKSGLPSDRFSAERTGGSVSTLTIQRTQQEDSAVYLCASSLARREGRETQYFGPGTRLLVL.

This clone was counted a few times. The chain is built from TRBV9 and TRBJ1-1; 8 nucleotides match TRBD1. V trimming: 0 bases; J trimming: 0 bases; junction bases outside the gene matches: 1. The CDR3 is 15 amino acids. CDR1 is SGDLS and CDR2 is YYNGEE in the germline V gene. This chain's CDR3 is CASSVAGGLNTEAFF. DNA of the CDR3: TGTGCCAGCAGCGTAGCAGGGGGCTTGAACACTGAAGCTTTCTTT.

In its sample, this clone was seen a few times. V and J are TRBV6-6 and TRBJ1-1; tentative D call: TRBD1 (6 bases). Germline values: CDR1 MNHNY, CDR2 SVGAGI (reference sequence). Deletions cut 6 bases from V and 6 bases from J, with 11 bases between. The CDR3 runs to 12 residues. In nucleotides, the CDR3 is TGTGCCAGCAGCCAGGGGACCGCTGAAGCTTTCTTT. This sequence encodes CASSQGTAEAFF.